The 21 T cell receptor beta chains given below trace back to one sample, sequenced in a study of T cell responses to AZD1222 COVID-19 vaccine. Here immunoSEQ multiplex PCR was the method, and the copy in TCRdb shows in-frame clones only, minus some. The sample has more than 140,000 clones; around 88% are singletons. Source: peripheral blood, taken on day 0 of MenACWY control vaccination. These receptors were taken from an adult in good health.

The V gene is TRBV5-1, the J gene TRBJ2-5; TRBD2 agrees at 12 bases. The germline CDR1 and CDR2 sequences are SGHRS and YFSETQ. This CDR3 has 15 amino acids. The J segment lost 4 bases and the V segment lost 0 bases, leaving 1 base of the junction unmatched. CDR3 in amino acids: CASSLELAGGETQYF. The CDR3 coding sequence is TGCGCCAGCAGCTTGGAACTAGCGGGAGGAGAGACCCAGTACTTC.

The chain combines TRBV6-5 with TRBJ2-6, with D perhaps matching TRBD1 (6 bases). The CDR3 sequence is 14 residues long. Germline CDR1 reads MNHEY; CDR2 reads SVGAGI. With 7 bases removed from V and 4 bases from J, the gap between germline ends came to 11 bases. The CDR3 protein is CASTDRPGANVLTF. CDR3 bases: TGTGCCAGCACCGACAGGCCGGGGGCCAACGTCCTGACTTTC.

This clone occurred once. The rearrangement links TRBV5-1 to TRBJ1-3; D uncertain. V dropped 0 bases and J dropped 4 bases, with 11 bases sitting between them. The germline V gene has CDR1 SGHRS and CDR2 YFSETQ. The CDR3 has 15 amino acids. This chain's CDR3 is CASSLAFTEGNTIYF. The CDR3 DNA reads as TGCGCCAGCAGCTTGGCTTTTACGGAAGGAAACACCATATATTTT.

V is TRBV19 and J is TRBJ2-1; 9 nucleotides agree with TRBD2. Germline V gene data show CDR1 as LNHDA and CDR2 as SQIVND (reference sequence). This CDR3 has 16 residues. Unmatched junction bases numbered 3, after V lost 1 base and J lost 2 bases. Written as DNA, the CDR3 is TGTGCCAGTAGTATAGGGGGACTAGCTCCCTACAATGAGCAGTTCTTC. It codes for CASSIGGLAPYNEQFF.

The chain employs TRBV7-2 and TRBJ1-2; D remains unclear. The CDR3 sequence is 13 residues long. Germline V CDR1 and CDR2: SGHTA, FQGNSA. The ends were cut back, 2 bases at V and 4 bases at J, with 8 bases in the middle. CDR3 DNA sequence: TGTGCCAGCAGCTTACGAGGCAGCTATGGCTACACCTTC. Translation gives CASSLRGSYGYTF.

This sequence joins TRBV12-3 or TRBV12-4 and TRBJ1-3; D gene uncertain. Trimming removed 3 bases from V and 4 bases from J, with 4 bases in between. The CDR3 sequence is 12 residues long. In nucleotides, the CDR3 is TGTGCCAGCAGTTTTGGGGGAAACACCATATATTTT. Translation: CASSFGGNTIYF.

A single count supports this clone. This sequence joins TRBV7-9 and TRBJ2-1; TRBD1 or TRBD2 may be the D gene (5 bases each). V shed 4 bases and J shed 6 bases, with 10 bases lying between them. Per the germline V gene, CDR1 is SEHNR and CDR2 is FQNEAQ (reference sequence). The CDR3 sequence is 13 residues long. CDR3 sequence: CASSWDPVNEQFF. The CDR3 DNA reads TGTGCCAGCAGCTGGGACCCAGTCAATGAGCAGTTCTTC.

The rearrangement links TRBV28 to TRBJ2-7; the D gene could be TRBD1 or TRBD2 (5 bases each). CDR3 size: 13 residues. Germline CDR1 reads MDHEN; CDR2 reads SYDVKM. V was cut by 5 bases and J by 2 bases, with 10 bases left in between. This CDR3 is CASSGDVTYEQYF. DNA for the CDR3: TGTGCCAGCAGTGGGGACGTTACCTACGAGCAGTACTTC.

The V gene is TRBV6-5, the J gene TRBJ2-5; D gene uncertain. The CDR3 totals 11 residues. Trimming removed 9 bases from V and 7 bases from J, with 12 bases in between. CDR1 and CDR2 (germline): MNHEY, SVGAGI. CDR3 residues: CASSHSATQYF. The CDR3 DNA sequence: TGTGCCAGTTCCCACAGTGCGACCCAGTACTTC.

This rearrangement joins TRBV9 to TRBJ1-1, with D unclear. Trimming removed 5 bases at V and 4 bases at J, with 12 bases between. The CDR3 extends over 13 amino acids. Germline loops: CDR1 SGDLS, CDR2 YYNGEE. CDR3 sequence reads: CASSTLVGTEAFF. As DNA, the CDR3 is TGTGCCAGCAGTACCCTTGTTGGCACTGAAGCTTTCTTT.

The V and J genes are TRBV13 and TRBJ2-3, with D perhaps TRBD1 (5 bases). V was shortened by 4 bases and J by 2 bases, with 13 bases between the two germline ends. CDR1 PRHDT and CDR2 FYEKMQ come from the germline V gene (reference sequence). This CDR3 is 15 amino acids long. CDR3 loop: CASSSRQSFTDTQYF. CDR3 DNA sequence: TGTGCCAGCAGCTCACGACAGTCGTTCACAGATACGCAGTATTTT.

The chain recombines TRBV11-2 with TRBJ2-5; no reliable D call. The CDR3 sequence is 16 residues long. V was cut by 5 bases and J by 2 bases, with 18 bases left in between. CDR1 is SGHAT and CDR2 is FQNNGV in the germline V gene. CDR3 coding DNA: TGTGCCAGCAGCCCTCTTAGGAGCTACGGTCAAGAGACCCAGTACTTC. This encodes CASSPLRSYGQETQYF.

This clone was picked up one time. V gene TRBV3-1 (or the pseudogene TRBV3-2) combines with J gene TRBJ1-1; D not certain. CDR3 length: 14 residues. V lost 4 bases and J lost 1, with 10 bases in between. The germline V gene has CDR1 LGHDT and CDR2 YNNKEL (reference sequence). The CDR3 is CASSLRAGNTEAFF. CDR3 coding DNA: TGTGCCAGCAGCCTCCGGGCCGGGAACACTGAAGCTTTCTTT.

This chain uses TRBV18 with TRBJ1-1; TRBD1 is a possible D gene (5 bases). Trimming pared 6 bases from V and 1 base from J, leaving 12 bases between. Germline assignment: CDR1 KGHSH and CDR2 LQKENI. The CDR3 is 14 amino acids. CDR3 DNA: TGTGCCAGCTCTCGGGGGACGGAGAACACTGAAGCTTTCTTT. Its protein product is CASSRGTENTEAFF.

V usage is TRBV7-3 and J usage is TRBJ2-3, with a possible D match to TRBD1 (5 bases). Germline CDR1 SGHTA, CDR2 FQGTGA. The CDR3 sequence is 14 residues long. V was clipped by 3 bases and J by 3 bases, with 10 bases between them. The CDR3 bases are TGTGCCAGCAGCTTGACGACAGCTACAGATACGCAGTATTTT. Protein: CASSLTTATDTQYF.

The chain uses TRBV6-1 and TRBJ1-1; 7 nucleotides line up with TRBD1. Germline trimming cut 5 bases from V and 5 bases from J; bases unmatched to any gene: 8. The germline V gene encodes CDR1 MNHNS and CDR2 SASEGT. CDR3 length equals 14 residues. The DNA for the CDR3 is TGTGCCAGCAGTACGTCAGGGGGTAGGACTGAAGCTTTCTTT. Translation gives CASSTSGGRTEAFF.

This sequence joins TRBV7-2 and TRBJ2-7; 7 bases line up with TRBD2. The CDR3 is 19 residues long. Germline lookup yields CDR1 SGHTA and CDR2 FQGNSA. V gave up 3 bases and J gave up 2 bases; unmatched junction bases: 19. CDR3 protein: CASSFRYWGGAGTAYEQYF. The DNA for the CDR3 is TGTGCCAGCAGCTTTCGTTATTGGGGGGGTGCCGGGACCGCCTACGAGCAGTACTTC. Full variable domain (remainder filled in from reference TRBV7-2 and TRBJ2-7): GAGVSQSPSNKVTEKGKDVELRCDPISGHTALYWYRQSLGQGLEFLIYFQGNSAPDKSGLPSDRFSAERTGGSVSTLTIQRTQQEDSAVYLCASSFRYWGGAGTAYEQYFGPGTRLTVT.

In this sample, this clone turned up a few times. The V and J genes are TRBV2 and TRBJ2-1; TRBD1 matches 7 bases. V gave up 7 bases and J gave up 10 bases; unmatched junction bases: 13. Germline V gives CDR1 SNHLY, CDR2 FYNNEI. This CDR3 has 14 amino acids. The chain's CDR3 is CASKGQLASDEQFF. The DNA of the CDR3 is TGTGCCAGCAAGGGACAGCTCGCGAGCGACGAGCAGTTCTTC.

The V and J genes are TRBV7-9 and TRBJ2-7, with a weak D call TRBD2 (7 bases). Germline V gene sequence: CDR1 SEHNR, CDR2 FQNEAQ (reference sequence). Deletions cut 2 bases from V and 3 bases from J, with 14 bases between. This CDR3 has 15 amino acids. CDR3 protein: CASSLLEGGNYEQYF. The CDR3 bases are TGTGCCAGCAGCTTACTGGAGGGGGGGAACTACGAGCAGTACTTC.

This clone was seen just once. This chain connects TRBV10-3 to TRBJ2-6; no clear D gene. The CDR3 has 15 amino acids. Per germline, CDR1 ENHRY and CDR2 SYGVKD. Trimming took off 10 bases at V and 1 base at J, with 14 bases between the two ends. The CDR3 spells CATFDPGSGANVLTF. Here the CDR3 DNA reads TGTGCCACCTTTGACCCGGGTTCTGGGGCCAACGTCCTGACTTTC.

The V gene is TRBV4-1, the J gene TRBJ2-5; 10 bases match TRBD2. The CDR3 extends over 14 amino acids. Looked up from germline, CDR1 is MGHRA and CDR2 is YSYEKL. J was trimmed by 4 bases and V by 2 bases; bases with no gene match: 1. Here the CDR3 reads CASSQRLAGETQYF. As DNA, the CDR3 is TGCGCCAGCAGCCAAAGACTAGCGGGAGAGACCCAGTACTTC.